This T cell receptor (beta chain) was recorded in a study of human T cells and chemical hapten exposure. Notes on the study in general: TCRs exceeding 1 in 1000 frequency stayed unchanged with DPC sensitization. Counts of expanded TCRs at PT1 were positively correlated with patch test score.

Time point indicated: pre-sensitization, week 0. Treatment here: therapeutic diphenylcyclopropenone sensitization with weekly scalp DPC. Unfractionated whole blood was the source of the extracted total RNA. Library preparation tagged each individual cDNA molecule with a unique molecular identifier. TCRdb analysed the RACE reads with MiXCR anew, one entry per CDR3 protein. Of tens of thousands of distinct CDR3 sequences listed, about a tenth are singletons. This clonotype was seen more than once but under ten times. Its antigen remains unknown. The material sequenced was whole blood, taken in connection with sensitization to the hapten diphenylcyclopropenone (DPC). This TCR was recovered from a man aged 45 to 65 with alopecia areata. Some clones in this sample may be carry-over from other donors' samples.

CDR3 in DNA: TGTGCCAGCAACAGACAGGGAACCCACAATGAGCAGTTCTTC. Translated: CASNRQGTHNEQFF. The chain carries TRBV12-3 or TRBV12-4 and TRBJ2-1; 7 positions match TRBD1. With V trimmed by 7 bases and J by 5 bases, 8 bases remained unmatched. The CDR3 consists of 14 residues.